A selection of T cell receptor beta chains follows, all from one sample in a study of vaccination and CD4 T cells after COVID-19. Via MiXCR, TCRdb re-called the PCR reads, giving one row per CDR3 protein. The table includes under 20,000 distinct CDR3 sequences, around 50% detected once. Their antigens are not known. Sequences were derived from CD4+ T cells from blood, cultured in vitro, sampled before SARS-CoV-2 vaccination. Receptor source: a human donor who had recovered from COVID-19. Both conserved end residues are part of each CDR3. D genes are given only for firm matches. Expanded clones get a size class; other rows say once, few or many, or leave the size out.

v_gene: TRBV7-9; abundance: few; d_gene: TRBD2; j_gene: TRBJ2-4; CDR3nt: TGTGCCAGCAGCTCAGCGGGAGGACAGTACTTC; CDR3aa: CASSSAGGQYF
v_gene: TRBV11-3; abundance: -; d_gene: -; j_gene: TRBJ2-7; CDR3nt: TGTGCCAGCAGCTTAGAGCAGGGGTACGAGCAGTACTTC; CDR3aa: CASSLEQGYEQYF
v_gene: TRBV7-9; abundance: few; d_gene: -; j_gene: TRBJ2-7; CDR3nt: TGTGCCAGCAGCCGAAGTGCAGGGCCCCACGAGCAGTACTTC; CDR3aa: CASSRSAGPHEQYF
v_gene: TRBV6-5; abundance: -; d_gene: TRBD2; j_gene: TRBJ2-2; CDR3nt: TGTGCCAGCAGTTACTCGATTGGGGAAGCGGGAGGGGCCGGGGAGCTGTTTTTT; CDR3aa: CASSYSIGEAGGAGELFF
v_gene: TRBV19; abundance: -; d_gene: -; j_gene: TRBJ2-5; CDR3nt: TGTGCCAGTAGTATACAAGGGGCCCACGATGGGACCCAGTACTTC; CDR3aa: CASSIQGAHDGTQYF
v_gene: TRBV27; abundance: -; d_gene: -; j_gene: TRBJ2-4; CDR3nt: TGTGCCAGACGGGACCTCTCCTGTCTGGACTTC; CDR3aa: CARRDLSCLDF
v_gene: TRBV4-2; abundance: -; d_gene: TRBD2; j_gene: TRBJ2-1; CDR3nt: TGTGCCAGCAGCCAAGATTCGCTAGCGGGAGGGGGAAACAATGAGCAGTTCTTC; CDR3aa: CASSQDSLAGGGNNEQFF
v_gene: TRBV12-3/TRBV12-4; abundance: -; d_gene: -; j_gene: TRBJ2-5; CDR3nt: TGTGCCAGCAGAGGGTCCGAACGCCCGGAAGAGACCCAGTACTTC; CDR3aa: CASRGSERPEETQYF
v_gene: TRBV7-9; abundance: few; d_gene: TRBD1; j_gene: TRBJ1-4; CDR3nt: TGTGCCAGCAGCTTGGGACAGCCGAATGAAAAACTGTTTTTT; CDR3aa: CASSLGQPNEKLFF
v_gene: TRBV6-1; abundance: -; d_gene: TRBD1; j_gene: TRBJ1-5; CDR3nt: TGTGCCAGCAGGAGGGGGCCCCATCAGCCCCGGCATTTT; CDR3aa: CASRRGPHQPRHF
v_gene: TRBV7-8; abundance: -; d_gene: -; j_gene: TRBJ1-1; CDR3nt: TGTGCCAGCAGCGGACAAATCATGAACACTGAAGCTTTCTTT; CDR3aa: CASSGQIMNTEAFF
v_gene: TRBV7-2; abundance: -; d_gene: TRBD2; j_gene: TRBJ2-4; CDR3nt: TGTGCCAGCAGCAAATATAGCGGGAGGGCCGGAAACATTCAGTACTTC; CDR3aa: CASSKYSGRAGNIQYF
v_gene: TRBV25-1; abundance: -; d_gene: TRBD1; j_gene: TRBJ1-5; CDR3nt: TGTGCCAGCAGTGCGCCGGGACAGGGGTTCCAGCCCCAGCATTTT; CDR3aa: CASSAPGQGFQPQHF
v_gene: TRBV6-1; abundance: -; d_gene: -; j_gene: TRBJ1-2; CDR3nt: TGTGCCAGCAGCCAACCCCGGGCAGGAAACTATGGCTACACCTTC; CDR3aa: CASSQPRAGNYGYTF
v_gene: TRBV7-9; abundance: -; d_gene: -; j_gene: TRBJ1-2; CDR3nt: TGTGCCAGCAGCTTTGGGGGACTGTTTAACTATGGCTACACCTTC; CDR3aa: CASSFGGLFNYGYTF
v_gene: TRBV11-2; abundance: -; d_gene: -; j_gene: TRBJ2-3; CDR3nt: TGTGCCAGCAGCGCGCAGGGAGGCACAGATACGCAGTATTTT; CDR3aa: CASSAQGGTDTQYF
v_gene: TRBV5-8; abundance: -; d_gene: -; j_gene: TRBJ1-2; CDR3nt: TGTGCCAGCAGCTTTGGCCGAACCTATGGCTACACCTTC; CDR3aa: CASSFGRTYGYTF
v_gene: TRBV15; abundance: -; d_gene: -; j_gene: TRBJ1-1; CDR3nt: TGTGCCACCAGCAGAGTAGGGGGAGGCACTGAAGCTTTCTTT; CDR3aa: CATSRVGGGTEAFF
v_gene: TRBV6-1; abundance: -; d_gene: TRBD1; j_gene: TRBJ2-2; CDR3nt: TGTGCCAGCCTAGAAACAGGGGCGTATAGGGAGCTGTTTTTT; CDR3aa: CASLETGAYRELFF
v_gene: TRBV9; abundance: few; d_gene: -; j_gene: TRBJ2-3; CDR3nt: TGTGCCAGCAGCGCCTACAGGGCGGGTGATACAGATACGCAGTATTTT; CDR3aa: CASSAYRAGDTDTQYF
v_gene: TRBV10-3; abundance: few; d_gene: TRBD1; j_gene: TRBJ1-5; CDR3nt: TGTGCCATCAGTGGGACAGGGGGTCAGCCCCAGCATTTT; CDR3aa: CAISGTGGQPQHF
v_gene: TRBV6-1; abundance: -; d_gene: -; j_gene: TRBJ2-7; CDR3nt: TGTGCCTACTTAGACCGAGCCTCCTACGAGCAGTACTTC; CDR3aa: CAYLDRASYEQYF
v_gene: TRBV5-8; abundance: -; d_gene: -; j_gene: TRBJ2-7; CDR3nt: TGTGCCAGCAGCTTGGATCAGACCTACGAGCAGTACTTC; CDR3aa: CASSLDQTYEQYF
v_gene: TRBV7-9; abundance: -; d_gene: -; j_gene: TRBJ1-4; CDR3nt: TGTGCCAGCAGCCCGCTCTTGGGGGAAAAACTGTTTTTT; CDR3aa: CASSPLLGEKLFF
v_gene: TRBV20-1; abundance: -; d_gene: -; j_gene: TRBJ2-5; CDR3nt: TGCAGTGCGGGAAGGGGATTTCAAGAGACCCAGTACTTC; CDR3aa: CSAGRGFQETQYF
v_gene: TRBV19; abundance: -; d_gene: -; j_gene: TRBJ2-5; CDR3nt: TGTGCCAGTAGTACCCCCGGAAGGAAGGAGACCCAGTACTTC; CDR3aa: CASSTPGRKETQYF
v_gene: TRBV27; abundance: once; d_gene: -; j_gene: TRBJ2-1; CDR3nt: TGTGCCAGCAGTTTAGGAGCGCGATTAGCCTACAATGAGCAGTTCTTC; CDR3aa: CASSLGARLAYNEQFF
v_gene: TRBV27; abundance: -; d_gene: TRBD2; j_gene: TRBJ2-5; CDR3nt: TGTGCCAGCAGCCCGGGACTAGCGGGAGTCCAAGAGACCCAGTACTTC; CDR3aa: CASSPGLAGVQETQYF
v_gene: TRBV20-1; abundance: few; d_gene: TRBD2; j_gene: TRBJ2-3; CDR3nt: TGCAGTGCTGGGGACTCTAGCGGGAGTATCGATACGCAGTATTTT; CDR3aa: CSAGDSSGSIDTQYF
v_gene: TRBV27; abundance: -; d_gene: -; j_gene: TRBJ2-5; CDR3nt: TGTGCCAGCAGTCTCCTGCAAGCGCCAGAGACCCAGTACTTC; CDR3aa: CASSLLQAPETQYF
v_gene: TRBV6-1; abundance: -; d_gene: -; j_gene: TRBJ1-6; CDR3nt: TGTGCCAGCAGTGAGCCACGCGGGGCATGGGATTCACCCCTCCACTTT; CDR3aa: CASSEPRGAWDSPLHF
v_gene: TRBV7-9; abundance: -; d_gene: -; j_gene: TRBJ2-7; CDR3nt: TGTGCCAGCAGCTATGGACCCAGGGGTGATCTCTACGAGCAGTACTTC; CDR3aa: CASSYGPRGDLYEQYF
v_gene: TRBV28; abundance: -; d_gene: -; j_gene: TRBJ2-2; CDR3nt: TGTGCCAGCAGTTTGCCCGGGGAGCTGTTTTTT; CDR3aa: CASSLPGELFF
v_gene: TRBV6-2/TRBV6-3; abundance: few; d_gene: TRBD2; j_gene: TRBJ2-7; CDR3nt: TGTGCCAGCAGTTACCTCACGGTGCGGGAGAGGAGGGATCAGTCCTACGAGCAGTACTTC; CDR3aa: CASSYLTVRERRDQSYEQYF
v_gene: TRBV30; abundance: -; d_gene: -; j_gene: TRBJ2-3; CDR3nt: TGTGCCTGGAGTGACCATCCCCTCACAGGGACGGATACGCAGTATTTT; CDR3aa: CAWSDHPLTGTDTQYF
v_gene: TRBV10-3; abundance: once; d_gene: TRBD1; j_gene: TRBJ2-3; CDR3nt: TGTGCCATCGGGCCCATGACAGGGAATACAGATACGCAGTATTTT; CDR3aa: CAIGPMTGNTDTQYF
v_gene: TRBV5-8; abundance: -; d_gene: -; j_gene: TRBJ2-3; CDR3nt: TGTGCCAGCAGCTTGGGGGGGCGGCCGGTCGGGGATACGCAGTATTTT; CDR3aa: CASSLGGRPVGDTQYF
v_gene: TRBV7-3; abundance: few; d_gene: -; j_gene: TRBJ2-5; CDR3nt: TGTGCCAGCAGCTTATCGGCAGCCCAAGAGACCCAGTACTTC; CDR3aa: CASSLSAAQETQYF
v_gene: TRBV5-1; abundance: -; d_gene: TRBD1; j_gene: TRBJ2-7; CDR3nt: TGCGCCAGCAGCTTGGCCGGGACAGGGTTTAGCGAGCAGTACTTC; CDR3aa: CASSLAGTGFSEQYF
v_gene: TRBV20-1; abundance: -; d_gene: -; j_gene: TRBJ2-1; CDR3nt: TGCAGTGCTAGAGACTGGGGGCGGGAGAAGTACAATGAGCAGTTCTTC; CDR3aa: CSARDWGREKYNEQFF
v_gene: TRBV28; abundance: few; d_gene: TRBD2; j_gene: TRBJ2-2; CDR3nt: TGTGCCAGCAGTTCCTATGGGACTAGCGGGAGGACCGGGGAGCTGTTTTTT; CDR3aa: CASSSYGTSGRTGELFF
v_gene: TRBV28; abundance: -; d_gene: TRBD1; j_gene: TRBJ2-1; CDR3nt: TGTGCCAGCAGTCCACGACAGGGCCGCTCCTACAATGAGCAGTTCTTC; CDR3aa: CASSPRQGRSYNEQFF
v_gene: TRBV19; abundance: -; d_gene: -; j_gene: TRBJ2-7; CDR3nt: TGTGCCAGTAGTATTCAGTTCGTACCGGGCTACGAGCAGTACTTC; CDR3aa: CASSIQFVPGYEQYF
v_gene: TRBV3-1; abundance: once; d_gene: TRBD1; j_gene: TRBJ1-2; CDR3nt: TGTGCCAGCAGCCCCAGACAGGGTTCCTATGGCTACACCTTC; CDR3aa: CASSPRQGSYGYTF
v_gene: TRBV21-1; abundance: -; d_gene: -; j_gene: TRBJ1-2; CDR3nt: TGTGCCAGCAGCCAGGGTGGGGCGGGCTACACCTTC; CDR3aa: CASSQGGAGYTF
v_gene: TRBV20-1; abundance: few; d_gene: -; j_gene: TRBJ2-3; CDR3nt: TGCAGTGTTCCCGAACTACTCACAGATACGCAGTATTTT; CDR3aa: CSVPELLTDTQYF
v_gene: TRBV20-1; abundance: -; d_gene: -; j_gene: TRBJ2-1; CDR3nt: TGCAGTGCTAGTTTGGGCTCCTACAATGAGCAGTTCTTC; CDR3aa: CSASLGSYNEQFF
v_gene: TRBV6-1; abundance: -; d_gene: TRBD2; j_gene: TRBJ2-3; CDR3nt: TGTGCCAGCAGTGAAAGGGTAGCGGGAGCAGGGGATACGCAGTATTTT; CDR3aa: CASSERVAGAGDTQYF